The text below deals with one T cell receptor (beta chain). Via 5' RACE with UMI labels, TRB cDNA libraries were prepared. TCRdb reprocessed the 5' RACE reads and keeps a single row for each CDR3 protein, giving no DNA. Its clone listing holds about 48,000 distinct CDR3 sequences. These data come from a study of CXCR3-negative and CXCR3-positive naive CD8 T cells. Germline V gives CDR1 SGHAT, CDR2 FQNNGV. The CDR3 is 16 amino acids. This chain joins TRBV11-2 and TRBJ2-3; TCRdb proposes TRBD1, but this gene call is untestable without DNA. The origin of this receptor is a human donor in good health. Some clones in this sample may be carry-over from other donors' samples. Sequencing was done on a sample of memory CD8+ T cells from blood. CDR3: CATEGNSRTDTDTQYF.